This T cell receptor (beta chain) came from a study of blood T cell repertoires in COVID-19. At the level of the study: From the United States, Italy and Spain came samples of acute and convalescent COVID-19. T cells, B-cell-depleted T cells, or PBMCs supplied cDNA or gDNA.

CDR1 PRHDT and CDR2 FYEKMQ come from the germline V gene (reference sequence). The CDR3 sequence is 15 residues long. V dropped 0 bases and J dropped 6; count of bases not matched to a gene: 2. Method: immunoSEQ multiplex PCR; TCRdb's copy keeps in-frame clones and lacks some. The sample has about 200,000 clones; over 75% are singletons. Material: peripheral blood. The TCR sequence derives from a man between 45 and 60 years old with COVID-19, enrolled during active disease. The chain employs TRBV13 and TRBJ2-1, with 10 positions matching TRBD2. This CDR3 is CASSLGAGGGNEQFF. CDR3 in DNA: TGTGCCAGCAGCTTAGGAGCGGGAGGGGGCAATGAGCAGTTCTTC. The full variable domain, in which reference TRBV13 and TRBJ2-1 provide the parts outside the CDR3, is AAGVIQSPRHLIKEKRETATLKCYPIPRHDTVYWYQQGPGQDPQFLISFYEKMQSDKGSIPDRFSAQQFSDYHSELNMSSLELGDSALYFCASSLGAGGGNEQFFGPGTRLTVL.